What follows describes a single TCR beta chain. Its binding antigen is unknown. Nothing much larger sits one base from this clone, and base qualities are not available. The sample comes from a study of T-cell reconstitution after alpha-beta-depleted transplantation in children (dated by TCRdb to about 2016). Broadly, across the study: Using TCR repertoire profiling, the study quantitatively followed how T-cell immune reconstitution unfolded in children after TCRalphabeta/CD19-depleted allogeneic hematopoietic cell transplantation.

Its CDR3 holds 14 amino acids, cysteine through phenylalanine. The entry retains the CDR3 DNA only, 42 bases that are in frame from base 1. The trim is 4 bases for V and 4 bases for J, with a gap of 10 bases between the germline ends. CDR1 and CDR2 are drawn from the germline V gene: SGHDN, FVKESK. The library relied on PCR. The reads were generated on an Illumina HiSeq 2500. To normalize quantification of the TCRbeta repertoire, the TCR libraries were built with molecular barcoding that relied on unique molecular identifiers. TCRdb reran the public reads through fastp at Q25 and MiXCR, keeping productive beta chains. Each CDR3 protein appears once, grouped with its most common genes and DNA. The sample contains 150,000 to 250,000 distinct CDR3 sequences, approximately 14% of them found a single time. 13% of the sample is taken by the ten largest.

The sequence was collected from a human donor who donated a stem cell graft to a child with acute lymphoblastic leukemia. Here the chain combines TRBV14 and TRBJ2-2; no confident D gene assignment can be made. The material sequenced was PBMCs from the stem cell graft donor, taken from the stem cell graft. The CDR3 corresponds to CASSLFAPTGELFF. The bases are TGTGCCAGCAGCCTTTTTGCCCCCACCGGGGAGCTGTTTTTT.